This T cell receptor beta chain was captured by sequencing in a study of blood T cell repertoires in COVID-19. On the study more broadly: Donors in the United States, Italy and Spain gave samples during acute or convalescent COVID-19. T cells, B-cell-depleted T cells, or PBMCs supplied cDNA or gDNA.

This clone appeared once. In the original processing: Amplification from reference gene primers served as the basis for estimated nucleated cell counts. Assay used: immunoSEQ multiplex PCR; TCRdb lists only in-frame clones, some missing. Clonal size and the V and J genes are those of that table, whereas D and trimming came from the DNA. The table includes 85,000 to 90,000 clones, around 85% detected once. The receptor was derived from a woman older than 75 with active or convalescent COVID-19. Sequenced material: peripheral blood.

The CDR3: CASSGQGATGELFF. In DNA, the CDR3 is TGTGCCAGCAGTGGGCAGGGGGCCACCGGGGAGCTGTTTTTT. V gene TRBV6-4 combines with J gene TRBJ2-2, with 8 bases identical to TRBD1. The trim removed 4 bases at V and 4 bases at J, leaving 2 bases unmatched. This CDR3 contains 14 residues. Germline CDR1 MRHNA, CDR2 SNTAGT.